Listed below are T cell receptor beta chains from one sample, sequenced in a study of CD8 T cells in ankylosing spondylitis. TCRdb ran MiXCR on the 5' RACE reads and lists one entry per CDR3 protein. The table has under 250,000 distinct CDR3 sequences, roughly 24% seen once; the top ten hold under 8%. The sequenced sample was blood, either unsorted or a sorted T cell fraction (not recorded which). These TCRs come from a male donor with ankylosing spondylitis or in good health (not recorded which). CDR3s include the opening cysteine and the closing phenylalanine or tryptophan. The listing skips clone size in some rows; elsewhere it reads once, few, many or a size class.

clone size,CDR3 length,V gene,CDR3 protein
NA,16,TRBV12-3/TRBV12-4,CASSFWGSSSYNEQFF
many,15,TRBV7-9,CASSLRTSGSGTQYF
many,16,TRBV20-1,CSAQPTTGDSYNEQFF
many,15,TRBV11-2,CASSLDGTPYREQFF
many,13,TRBV4-1,CASSQDPGNTIYF
NA,15,TRBV12-3/TRBV12-4,CASSPTALSYNEQFF
few,15,TRBV5-1,CASKNRFANTGELFF
NA,12,TRBV20-1,CSASRTGDEQYF
once,14,TRBV11-2,CASRAGANTGELFF
NA,13,TRBV2,CASLKRRQETQYF
few,14,TRBV3-1,CASSQDRGSGEQFF
many,14,TRBV11-1,CASSLRTGGLEQYF
NA,14,TRBV4-3,CASSQDQGRNIQYF
many,14,TRBV29-1,CSVVPGTGSTEAFF
many,16,TRBV27,CATQPDASSGANVLTF
many,17,TRBV12-3/TRBV12-4,CASSLVGTIHSSYEQYF
many,16,TRBV5-6,CASSLDLDRTYNEQFF
NA,13,TRBV29-1,CSVAGDLKDTQYF
few,15,TRBV20-1,CSASGAAYSNQPQHF
many,13,TRBV12-3/TRBV12-4,CASSSLQTHEQYF